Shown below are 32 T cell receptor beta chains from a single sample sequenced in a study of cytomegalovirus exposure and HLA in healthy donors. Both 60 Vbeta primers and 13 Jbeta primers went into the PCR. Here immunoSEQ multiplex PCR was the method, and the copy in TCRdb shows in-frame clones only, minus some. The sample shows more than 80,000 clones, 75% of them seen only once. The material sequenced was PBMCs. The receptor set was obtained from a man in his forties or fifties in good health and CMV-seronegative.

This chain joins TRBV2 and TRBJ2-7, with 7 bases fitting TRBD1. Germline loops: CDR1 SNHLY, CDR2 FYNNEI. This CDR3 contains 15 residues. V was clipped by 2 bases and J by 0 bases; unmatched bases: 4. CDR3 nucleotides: TGTGCCAGCAGTGAAAGGGGGCTATACTCCTACGAGCAGTACTTC. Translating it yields CASSERGLYSYEQYF.

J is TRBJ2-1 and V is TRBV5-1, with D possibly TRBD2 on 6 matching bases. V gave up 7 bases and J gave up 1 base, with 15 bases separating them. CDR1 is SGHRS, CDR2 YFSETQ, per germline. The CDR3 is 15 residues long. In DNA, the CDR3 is TGCGCCAGCGGGGGTTCGGGGGATTCCTACAATGAGCAGTTCTTC. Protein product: CASGGSGDSYNEQFF.

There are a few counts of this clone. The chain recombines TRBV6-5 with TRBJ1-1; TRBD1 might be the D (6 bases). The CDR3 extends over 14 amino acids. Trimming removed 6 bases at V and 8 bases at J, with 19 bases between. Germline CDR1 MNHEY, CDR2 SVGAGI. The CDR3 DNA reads TGTGCCAGCAGGGCCCCAGGGGCCGGTATGGAAGCTTTCTTT. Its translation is CASRAPGAGMEAFF.

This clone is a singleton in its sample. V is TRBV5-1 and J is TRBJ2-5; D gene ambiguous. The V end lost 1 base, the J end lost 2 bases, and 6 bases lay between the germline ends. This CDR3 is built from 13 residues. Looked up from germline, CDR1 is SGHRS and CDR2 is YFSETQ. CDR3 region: CASSLQLQETQYF. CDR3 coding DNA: TGCGCCAGCAGCTTGCAACTACAAGAGACCCAGTACTTC.

The CDR3 DNA follows: TGCAGCGCGGACCCCCTAGCGGAAGAGACCCAGTACTTC. This sequence encodes CSADPLAEETQYF. The V gene is TRBV29-1, the J gene TRBJ2-5, with 7 bases that match TRBD2. V lost 7 bases and J lost 3; bases outside the gene matches: 8. The CDR3 sequence is 13 residues long. In germline, CDR1 is SQVTM, CDR2 ANQGSEA.

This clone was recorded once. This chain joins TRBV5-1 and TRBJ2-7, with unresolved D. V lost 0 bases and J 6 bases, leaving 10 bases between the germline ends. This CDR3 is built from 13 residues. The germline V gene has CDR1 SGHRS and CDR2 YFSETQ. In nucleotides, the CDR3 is TGCGCCAGCAGCTTGGGGGCGTTCGGCGAGCAGTACTTC. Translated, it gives CASSLGAFGEQYF.

Here the CDR3 DNA reads TGTGCTAGTGGTTCCCTGGGACTAACTACGTTCTTC. Its protein product is CASGSLGLTTFF. The chain has TRBV12-5 and TRBJ2-1; TRBD2 aligns across 7 bases. Germline CDR1 LGHNT, CDR2 FRNRAP. The CDR3 consists of 12 residues. The ends lost 4 bases at V and 15 bases at J; junction bases unmatched: 9.

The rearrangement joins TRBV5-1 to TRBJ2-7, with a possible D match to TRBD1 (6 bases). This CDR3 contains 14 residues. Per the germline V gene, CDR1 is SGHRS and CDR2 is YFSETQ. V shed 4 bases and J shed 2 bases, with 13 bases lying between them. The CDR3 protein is CASSARDIPYEQYF. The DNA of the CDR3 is TGCGCCAGCAGCGCCCGGGACATTCCCTACGAGCAGTACTTC.

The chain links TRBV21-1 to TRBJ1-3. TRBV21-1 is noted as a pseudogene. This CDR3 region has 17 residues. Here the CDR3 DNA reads TGTGCCAGCAGCAAAGAAGGGGGGGTACTCTCTGGAAACACCATATATTTT. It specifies CASSKEGGVLSGNTIYF.

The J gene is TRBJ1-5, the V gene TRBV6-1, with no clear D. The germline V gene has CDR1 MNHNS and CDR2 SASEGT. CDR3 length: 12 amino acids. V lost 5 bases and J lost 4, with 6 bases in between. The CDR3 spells CASSRENQPQHF. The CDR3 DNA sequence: TGTGCCAGCAGTCGGGAAAATCAGCCCCAGCATTTT.

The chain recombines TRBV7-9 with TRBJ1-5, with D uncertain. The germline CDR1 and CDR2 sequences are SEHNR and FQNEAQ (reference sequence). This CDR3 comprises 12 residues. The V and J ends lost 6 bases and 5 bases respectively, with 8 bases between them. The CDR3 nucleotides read TGTGCCAGCAGTTACCTAGATCAGCCCCAGCATTTT. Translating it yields CASSYLDQPQHF.

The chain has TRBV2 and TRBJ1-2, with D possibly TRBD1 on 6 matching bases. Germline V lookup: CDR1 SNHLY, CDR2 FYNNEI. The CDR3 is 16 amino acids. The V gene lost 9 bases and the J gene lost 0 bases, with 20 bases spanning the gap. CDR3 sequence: CASKRRQSGANYGYTF. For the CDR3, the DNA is TGTGCCAGTAAAAGGAGACAATCAGGGGCTAACTATGGCTACACCTTC.

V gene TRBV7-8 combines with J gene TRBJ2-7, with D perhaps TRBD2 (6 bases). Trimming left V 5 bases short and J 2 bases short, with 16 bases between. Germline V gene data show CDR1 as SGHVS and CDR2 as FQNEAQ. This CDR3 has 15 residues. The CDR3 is CASSRAGGSTYEQYF. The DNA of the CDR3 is TGTGCCAGCAGCCGGGCTGGGGGGAGCACCTACGAGCAGTACTTC.

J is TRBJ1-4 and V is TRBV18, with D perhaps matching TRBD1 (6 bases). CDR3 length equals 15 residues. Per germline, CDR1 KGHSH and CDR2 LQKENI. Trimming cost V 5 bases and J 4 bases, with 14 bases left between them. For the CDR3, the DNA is TGTGCCAGCTCAGCCAACTTAGGGGGTAATGAAAAACTGTTTTTT. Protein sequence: CASSANLGGNEKLFF.

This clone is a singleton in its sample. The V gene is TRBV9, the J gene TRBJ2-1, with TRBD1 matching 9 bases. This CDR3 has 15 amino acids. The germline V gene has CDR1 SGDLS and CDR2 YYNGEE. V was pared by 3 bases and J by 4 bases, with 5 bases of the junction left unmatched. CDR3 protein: CASSERDRVYNEQFF. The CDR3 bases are TGTGCCAGCAGCGAACGGGACAGGGTATACAATGAGCAGTTCTTC.

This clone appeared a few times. CDR3 coding DNA: TGCGCCAGCAGCTACCGGGACAGTTTTATGAACACTGAAGCTTTCTTT. Translated: CASSYRDSFMNTEAFF. The chain carries TRBV5-1 and TRBJ1-1; 7 bases match TRBD1. The V gene end was trimmed by 3 bases and the J gene end by 0 bases; junction bases not matched to a gene: 8. The germline CDR1 and CDR2 sequences are SGHRS and YFSETQ. This CDR3 is 16 amino acids long.

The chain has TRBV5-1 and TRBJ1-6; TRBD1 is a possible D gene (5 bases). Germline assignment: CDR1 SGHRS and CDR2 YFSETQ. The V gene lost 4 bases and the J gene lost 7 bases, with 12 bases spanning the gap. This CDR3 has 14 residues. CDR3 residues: CASSPGHGNSPLHF. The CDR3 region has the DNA TGCGCCAGCAGCCCCGGACACGGAAATTCACCCCTCCACTTT.

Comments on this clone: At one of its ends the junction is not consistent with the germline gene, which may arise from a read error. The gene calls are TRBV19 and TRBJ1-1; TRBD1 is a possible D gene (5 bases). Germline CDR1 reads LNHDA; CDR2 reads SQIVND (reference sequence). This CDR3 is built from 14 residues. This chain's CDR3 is CASRGLSSNAEAFF. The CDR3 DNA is TGTGCCAGTAGGGGACTTTCCTCGAACGCTGAAGCTTTCTTT. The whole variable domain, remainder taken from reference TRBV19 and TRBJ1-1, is DGGITQSPKYLFRKEGQNVTLSCEQNLNHDAMYWYRQDPGQGLRLIYYSQIVNDFQKGDIAEGYSVSREKKESFPLTVTSAQKNPTAFYLCASRGLSSNAEAFFGQGTRLTVV.

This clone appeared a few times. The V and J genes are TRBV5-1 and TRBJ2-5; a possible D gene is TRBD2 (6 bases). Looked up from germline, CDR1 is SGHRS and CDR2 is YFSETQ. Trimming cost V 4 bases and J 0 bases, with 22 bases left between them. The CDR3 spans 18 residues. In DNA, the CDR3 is TGCGCCAGCAGCCTGGGAGGAGTGGGCGGGGCGTACCAAGAGACCCAGTACTTC. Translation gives CASSLGGVGGAYQETQYF.

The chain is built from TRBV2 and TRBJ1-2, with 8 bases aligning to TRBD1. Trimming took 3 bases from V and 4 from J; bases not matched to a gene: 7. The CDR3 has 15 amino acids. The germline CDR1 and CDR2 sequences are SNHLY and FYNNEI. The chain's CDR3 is CASSDQGQGPYGYTF. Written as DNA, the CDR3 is TGTGCCAGCAGTGACCAAGGACAGGGCCCCTATGGCTACACCTTC.

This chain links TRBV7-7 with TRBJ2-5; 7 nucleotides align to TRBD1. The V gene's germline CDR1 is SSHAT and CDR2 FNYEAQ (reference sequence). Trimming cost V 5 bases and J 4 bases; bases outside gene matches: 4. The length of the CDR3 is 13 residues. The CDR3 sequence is CASSVGGPETQYF. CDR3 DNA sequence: TGTGCCAGCAGCGTAGGGGGCCCAGAGACCCAGTACTTC.

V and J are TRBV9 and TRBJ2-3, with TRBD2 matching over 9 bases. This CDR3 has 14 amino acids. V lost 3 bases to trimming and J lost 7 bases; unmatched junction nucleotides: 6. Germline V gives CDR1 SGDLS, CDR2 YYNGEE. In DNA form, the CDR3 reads TGTGCCAGCAGCGGTCGGCGGGGGGGGAATACGCAGTATTTT. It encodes CASSGRRGGNTQYF.

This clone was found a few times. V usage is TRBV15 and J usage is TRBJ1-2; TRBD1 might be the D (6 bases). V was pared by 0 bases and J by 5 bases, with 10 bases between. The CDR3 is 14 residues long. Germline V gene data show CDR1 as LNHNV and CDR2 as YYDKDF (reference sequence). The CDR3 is CATSRDPQGYGYTF. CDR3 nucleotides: TGTGCCACCAGCAGAGACCCCCAGGGGTATGGCTACACCTTC.

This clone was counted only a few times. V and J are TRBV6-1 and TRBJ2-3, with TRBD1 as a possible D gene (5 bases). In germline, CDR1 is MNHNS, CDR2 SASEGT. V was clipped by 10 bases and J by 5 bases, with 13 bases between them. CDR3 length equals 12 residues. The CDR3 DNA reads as TGTGCCACCACAGGTTCGGGAGATACGCAGTATTTT. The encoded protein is CATTGSGDTQYF.

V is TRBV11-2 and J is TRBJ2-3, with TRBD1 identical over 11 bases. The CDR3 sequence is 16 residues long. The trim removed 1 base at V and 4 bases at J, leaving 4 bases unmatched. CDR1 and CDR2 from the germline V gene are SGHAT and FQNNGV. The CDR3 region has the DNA TGTGCCAGCAGCTTAGGGACAGGGGGCCTCGCAGATACGCAGTATTTT. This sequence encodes CASSLGTGGLADTQYF. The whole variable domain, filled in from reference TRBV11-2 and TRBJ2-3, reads EAGVAQSPRYKIIEKRQSVAFWCNPISGHATLYWYQQILGQGPKLLIQFQNNGVVDDSQLPKDRFSAERLKGVDSTLKIQPAKLEDSAVYLCASSLGTGGLADTQYFGPGTRLTVL.

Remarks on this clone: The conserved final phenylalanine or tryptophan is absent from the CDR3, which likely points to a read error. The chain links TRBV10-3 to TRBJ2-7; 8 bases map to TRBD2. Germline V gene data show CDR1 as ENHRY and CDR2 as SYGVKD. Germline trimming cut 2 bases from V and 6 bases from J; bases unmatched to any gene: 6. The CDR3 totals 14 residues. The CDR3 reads CAISESGGTGEQYL. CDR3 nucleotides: TGTGCCATCAGTGAGAGCGGGGGTACGGGCGAGCAGTACCTC.

CDR3 loop: CASSLRSGGASYNEQFF. In DNA form, the CDR3 reads TGTGCCAGCAGCTTAAGGAGCGGGGGGGCTTCCTACAATGAGCAGTTCTTC. The V gene is TRBV7-3, the J gene TRBJ2-1; TRBD2 matches at 10 bases. The germline V gene has CDR1 SGHTA and CDR2 FQGTGA. Germline trimming cut 1 base from V and 1 base from J; bases unmatched to any gene: 4. The CDR3 is 17 residues long.

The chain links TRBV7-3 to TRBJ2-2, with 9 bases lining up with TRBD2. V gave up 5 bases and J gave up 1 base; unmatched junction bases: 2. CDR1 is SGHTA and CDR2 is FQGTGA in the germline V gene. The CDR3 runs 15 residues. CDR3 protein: CASSSSGGNTGELFF. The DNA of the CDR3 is TGTGCCAGCAGCAGTAGCGGGGGGAACACCGGGGAGCTGTTTTTT.

The CDR3 here is CASSESIRGLGLMDEQFF. CDR3 DNA sequence: TGCGCCAGCAGTGAGTCGATTAGGGGGCTAGGTTTGATGGATGAGCAGTTCTTC. The J gene is TRBJ2-1, the V gene TRBV10-2; TRBD1 matches at 7 bases. The germline V gene has CDR1 WSHSY and CDR2 SAAADI. There are 18 residues in the CDR3. The V gene end was trimmed by 0 bases and the J gene end by 8 bases; junction bases not matched to a gene: 16.

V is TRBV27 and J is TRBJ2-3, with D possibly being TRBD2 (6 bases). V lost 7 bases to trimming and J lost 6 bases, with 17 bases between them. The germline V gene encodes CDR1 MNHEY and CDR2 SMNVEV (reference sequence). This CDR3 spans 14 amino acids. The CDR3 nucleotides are TGTGCCAGCACCTCAAGTGGGGCGGGGGATACGCAGTATTTT. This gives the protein CASTSSGAGDTQYF.

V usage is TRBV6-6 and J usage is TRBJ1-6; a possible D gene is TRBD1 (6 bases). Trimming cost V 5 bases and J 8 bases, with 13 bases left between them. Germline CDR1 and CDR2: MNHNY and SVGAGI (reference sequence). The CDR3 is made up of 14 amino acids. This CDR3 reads CASSLQGFDSPLHF. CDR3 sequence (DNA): TGTGCCAGCAGTCTACAGGGCTTCGATTCACCCCTCCACTTT.

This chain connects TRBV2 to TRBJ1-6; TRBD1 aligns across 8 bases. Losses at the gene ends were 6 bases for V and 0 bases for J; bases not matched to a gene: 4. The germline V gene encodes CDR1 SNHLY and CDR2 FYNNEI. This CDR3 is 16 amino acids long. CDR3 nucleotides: TGTGCCAGCAGGGGGACAGGAGGCTCCTATAATTCACCCCTCCACTTT. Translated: CASRGTGGSYNSPLHF.